The 30 T cell receptor beta chains presented below share a single source sample, sequenced in a study of blood T cell repertoires in COVID-19. The data were produced by immunoSEQ multiplex PCR, yet TCRdb's version contains in-frame clones alone and is incomplete. The sample comprises more than 110,000 clones, approximately 90% of which are singletons, and about 2.9% rests with the top ten. The sequencing input was peripheral blood. Receptors originate from a man aged 60 to 75 with active or convalescent COVID-19.

V gene TRBV4-2 combines with J gene TRBJ2-7; TRBD1 is a possible D gene (5 bases). The CDR3 is 13 residues long. Germline V gives CDR1 LGHNA, CDR2 YNFKEQ. V was trimmed by 2 bases and J by 6 bases, leaving 11 bases between them. CDR3 DNA sequence: TGTGCCAGCAGCCAAAGGGGTATCGGCGAGCAGTACTTC. It specifies CASSQRGIGEQYF.

This chain links TRBV5-4 with TRBJ1-6; 7 bases are a match to TRBD1. This CDR3 region has 15 residues. V shed 3 bases, J shed 7 bases, and the junction held 7 bases outside the gene matches. Germline CDR1 reads SGHNT; CDR2 reads YYREEE (reference sequence). The CDR3 DNA reads as TGTGCCAGCAGCTCCCCCGGGACAGAGAATTCACCCCTCCACTTT. Translating gives CASSSPGTENSPLHF.

The chain recombines TRBV21-1 with TRBJ1-2; TRBD1, the D gene given by the table, was not confirmed from the DNA. TRBV21-1 is reported as a pseudogene. The CDR3 consists of 15 residues. The chain's CDR3 is CASPDRTGSDYGYTF. Here the CDR3 DNA reads TGTGCCAGCCCTGACAGGACAGGGTCGGACTATGGCTACACCTTC.

The chain couples TRBV28 to TRBJ2-1; D uncertain. V lost 4 bases to trimming and J lost 7 bases, with 8 bases between them. The CDR3 contains 12 residues. The germline V gene has CDR1 MDHEN and CDR2 SYDVKM. CDR3 sequence (DNA): TGTGCCAGCAGTTCAGGTTTAAATGAGCAGTTCTTC. It is translated as CASSSGLNEQFF.

The gene calls are TRBV7-6 and TRBJ1-4; 10 nucleotides agree with TRBD1. Trimming took 1 base from V and 6 from J; bases not matched to a gene: 2. The CDR3 sequence is 15 residues long. CDR1 and CDR2 from the germline V gene are SGHVS and FNYEAQ. CDR3 coding DNA: TGTGCCAGCAGCTTAGGGGGACAGGGGTATGAAAAACTGTTTTTT. The encoded protein is CASSLGGQGYEKLFF.

The chain combines TRBV30 with TRBJ1-2, with a tentative D call TRBD1 (5 bases). This CDR3 spans 12 amino acids. Germline CDR1 reads GTSNPN; CDR2 reads SVGIG (reference sequence). Trimming took off 2 bases at V and 7 bases at J, with 11 bases between the two ends. Here the CDR3 DNA reads TGTGCCTGGAGTCAAGGGGTTTTTGGCTACACCTTC. Amino acids: CAWSQGVFGYTF.

V usage is TRBV6-6 and J usage is TRBJ1-6, with 7 bases lining up with TRBD1. CDR3 length: 15 residues. Germline assignment: CDR1 MNHNY and CDR2 SVGAGI (reference sequence). The junction had 8 bases not matched to a gene; V was cut back by 7 bases and J by 5 bases. The CDR3 here is CASTTGTADNSPLHF. The CDR3 DNA reads as TGTGCCAGCACTACCGGGACAGCTGATAATTCACCCCTCCACTTT.

The chain has TRBV13 and TRBJ2-1, with 9 nucleotides matching TRBD2. CDR3 length: 15 amino acids. With 5 bases clipped from V and 3 bases from J, the junction kept 5 bases outside the gene matches. Germline CDR1 and CDR2: PRHDT and FYEKMQ (reference sequence). The CDR3 is CASSKTSGIYNEQFF. The CDR3 nucleotides are TGTGCCAGCAGCAAGACTAGCGGTATCTACAATGAGCAGTTCTTC.

J is TRBJ1-4 and V is TRBV2; D call uncertain. Trimming took 6 bases from V and 0 from J, leaving 8 bases between them. The germline CDR1 and CDR2 sequences are SNHLY and FYNNEI. The CDR3 sequence is 14 residues long. This CDR3 reads CASRRFATNEKLFF. CDR3 coding DNA: TGTGCCAGCAGGCGGTTTGCAACTAATGAAAAACTGTTTTTT.

CDR3 DNA sequence: TGTGCCAGCAACCCCGAGGGGGGGTACACTGAAGCTTTCTTT. This sequence encodes CASNPEGGYTEAFF. The rearrangement links TRBV7-2 to TRBJ1-1, with D possibly being TRBD1 (6 bases). V lost 7 bases and J 3 bases, leaving 15 bases between the germline ends. Germline values: CDR1 SGHTA, CDR2 FQGNSA. The CDR3 contains 14 residues. The full variable domain, in which reference TRBV7-2 and TRBJ1-1 provide the parts outside the CDR3, is GAGVSQSPSNKVTEKGKDVELRCDPISGHTALYWYRQSLGQGLEFLIYFQGNSAPDKSGLPSDRFSAERTGGSVSTLTIQRTQQEDSAVYLCASNPEGGYTEAFFGQGTRLTVV.

Written as DNA, the CDR3 is TGTGCCAGCAGCTTTAGTAGCGGGAGTTCAGGGACCCAGTACTTC. It is translated as CASSFSSGSSGTQYF. The rearrangement joins TRBV7-3 to TRBJ2-5; 9 bases are a match to TRBD2. The CDR3 loop spans 15 amino acids. Germline CDR1 is SGHTA and CDR2 is FQGTGA. Trimming removed 3 bases from V and 7 bases from J; junction bases left unmatched: 9.

The chain links TRBV5-1 to TRBJ1-2; D gene ambiguous. Per germline, CDR1 SGHRS and CDR2 YFSETQ. Trimming took 0 bases from V and 7 from J, leaving 10 bases between them. This CDR3 contains 13 residues. The CDR3 coding sequence is TGCGCCAGCAGCTTGGCAGGTTATAGTGGCTACACCTTC. It is translated as CASSLAGYSGYTF.

The V call is TRBV11-3, the J call TRBJ2-3; D is possibly TRBD2 (6 bases). Germline CDR1 is SGHNT and CDR2 is YENEEA. The CDR3 covers 14 residues. Trimming shortened V by 3 bases and J by 0 bases, and 7 bases separated the two germline ends. For the CDR3, the DNA is TGTGCCAGCAGCTTGGGGGGTAGCACAGATACGCAGTATTTT. It is translated as CASSLGGSTDTQYF.

The chain couples TRBV7-2 to TRBJ1-2; the match to TRBD1 covers 7 bases. The V gene end was trimmed by 2 bases and the J gene end by 5 bases; junction bases not matched to a gene: 8. Germline CDR1 and CDR2: SGHTA and FQGNSA. The CDR3 runs to 15 residues. The CDR3 coding sequence is TGTGCCAGCAGCTTAAATTCCGGGACAGAATATGGCTACACCTTC. Its protein is CASSLNSGTEYGYTF.

V is TRBV18 and J is TRBJ2-3; D may be TRBD1 (5 bases). CDR1 KGHSH and CDR2 LQKENI come from the germline V gene. The CDR3 has 15 residues. V shed 3 bases and J shed 7 bases, with 17 bases lying between them. CDR3 region: CASSPAFLSGNTQYF. The CDR3 nucleotides read TGTGCCAGCTCACCGGCCTTTTTATCAGGGAATACGCAGTATTTT.

This clone occurred a few times. V is TRBV4-3 and J is TRBJ2-1; TRBD2 matches at 9 bases. Trimming at V came to 3 bases and at J to 4 bases, leaving 7 bases not matched to a gene. The CDR3 is made up of 16 amino acids. Germline V CDR1 and CDR2: LGHNA, YSLEER. Written as DNA, the CDR3 is TGCGCCAGCAGCCACACACCCGGACTAGCGTACAATGAGCAGTTCTTC. This codes for CASSHTPGLAYNEQFF.

The chain carries TRBV10-3 and TRBJ2-5, with D possibly being TRBD1 (5 bases). CDR3 length: 16 residues. The germline V gene has CDR1 ENHRY and CDR2 SYGVKD. Deletions cut 0 bases from V and 4 bases from J, with 15 bases between. CDR3 in amino acids: CAISESRQLYGETQYF. The CDR3 region has the DNA TGTGCCATCAGTGAGTCAAGACAGCTCTACGGAGAGACCCAGTACTTC.

The rearrangement links TRBV18 to TRBJ2-3; 8 positions match TRBD2. This CDR3 comprises 15 residues. With 5 bases clipped from V and 2 bases from J, the junction kept 6 bases outside the gene matches. The V gene's germline CDR1 is KGHSH and CDR2 LQKENI. In DNA, the CDR3 is TGTGCCAGCTCAGCGGGGGGCTCGGCCACAGATACGCAGTATTTT. Its protein product is CASSAGGSATDTQYF.

The genes are TRBV29-1 and TRBJ1-1; perhaps TRBD1 as D (6 bases). Germline V gene lookup returns CDR1 SQVTM and CDR2 ANQGSEA. This CDR3 is built from 13 residues. The germline V and J ends were trimmed by 7 bases and 4 bases, with 16 bases remaining between them. CDR3 in amino acids: CSASRGRITEAFF. For the CDR3, the DNA is TGCAGCGCTTCGCGGGGGCGAATCACTGAAGCTTTCTTT.

V usage is TRBV27 and J usage is TRBJ1-2, with 9 bases aligning to TRBD1. Germline V lookup: CDR1 MNHEY, CDR2 SMNVEV (reference sequence). V shed 5 bases and J 5 bases; nucleotides not matched to a gene: 9. This CDR3 is 15 amino acids long. CDR3 nucleotide sequence: TGTGCCAGCAGTAACACAGGGGGCTCGGGGTATGGCTACACCTTC. As protein: CASSNTGGSGYGYTF.

This clone was detected once. The rearrangement links TRBV7-2 to TRBJ2-1; 10 bases are shared with TRBD2. This CDR3 has 15 residues. Germline assignment: CDR1 SGHTA and CDR2 FQGNSA. Trimming at V came to 4 bases and at J to 4 bases, leaving 4 bases not matched to a gene. DNA of the CDR3: TGTGCCAGCAGCTCACTAGCGGGGTCTTACAATGAGCAGTTCTTC. As protein: CASSSLAGSYNEQFF.

DNA of the CDR3: TGTGCCAGCAGGGACTTAGCCTACGAGCAGTACTTC. Encoded protein: CASRDLAYEQYF. J is TRBJ2-7 and V is TRBV5-4, with D possibly matching TRBD2 (5 bases). The V end was cut by 5 bases, the J end by 2 bases, with 8 bases between. Germline V gene sequence: CDR1 SGHNT, CDR2 YYREEE (reference sequence). The CDR3 has 12 residues.

The V and J genes are TRBV11-3 and TRBJ2-2; no clear D gene. The CDR3 is made up of 13 amino acids. Germline V gene data show CDR1 as SGHNT and CDR2 as YENEEA. V was pared by 2 bases and J by 6 bases, with 7 bases between. CDR3: CASSLSVPGELFF. As DNA, the CDR3 is TGTGCCAGCAGCTTAAGCGTCCCCGGGGAGCTGTTTTTT.

V gene TRBV24-1 combines with J gene TRBJ2-2, with a possible D match to TRBD1 (6 bases). V was pared by 8 bases and J by 4 bases, with 13 bases between. Germline V lookup: CDR1 KGHDR, CDR2 SFDVKD. The CDR3 consists of 14 residues. This CDR3 is CATKGQMGTGELFF. Here the CDR3 DNA reads TGTGCCACCAAAGGACAGATGGGCACCGGGGAGCTGTTTTTT.

This chain connects TRBV28 to TRBJ2-2; D is perhaps TRBD2 (5 bases). The CDR3 runs 12 residues. V lost 5 bases and J lost 8, with 9 bases in between. Per germline, CDR1 MDHEN and CDR2 SYDVKM. This chain's CDR3 is CASSDGVGELFF. In DNA, the CDR3 is TGTGCCAGCAGTGACGGGGTTGGGGAGCTGTTTTTT.

This chain joins TRBV6-5 and TRBJ2-5, with a possible D match to TRBD2 (5 bases). V shed 6 bases and J shed 5 bases, with 13 bases lying between them. CDR3 length equals 13 residues. Germline CDR1 is MNHEY and CDR2 is SVGAGI. For the CDR3, the DNA is TGTGCCAGCAGGGAGGCGGATCAGGAGACCCAGTACTTC. Its translation: CASREADQETQYF.

The chain couples TRBV3-1 (or the pseudogene TRBV3-2) to TRBJ2-7, with 12 bases matching TRBD2. CDR1 LGHDT and CDR2 YNNKEL come from the germline V gene (reference sequence). The length of the CDR3 is 15 residues. V dropped 2 bases and J dropped 7; count of bases not matched to a gene: 6. The CDR3 spells CASSQRLAGVGEQYF. DNA of the CDR3: TGTGCCAGCAGCCAACGACTAGCGGGAGTAGGGGAGCAGTACTTC.

The chain joins TRBV10-3 to TRBJ2-3; no definite D call. CDR3 length: 13 amino acids. V lost 2 bases to trimming and J lost 5 bases, with 8 bases between them. Germline-derived CDR1 and CDR2 are ENHRY and SYGVKD. CDR3 protein: CAISEISGDTQYF. Here the CDR3 DNA reads TGTGCCATCAGTGAGATTAGTGGAGATACGCAGTATTTT.

The chain carries TRBV5-1 and TRBJ1-2; TRBD1 agrees at 11 bases. The germline V gene has CDR1 SGHRS and CDR2 YFSETQ. CDR3 size: 16 residues. With V trimmed by 4 bases and J by 8 bases, 13 bases remained unmatched. The CDR3 DNA follows: TGCGCCAGCAGCGGCACCGGGACAGGGGGGAGTAGAGGCTACACCTTC. This sequence encodes CASSGTGTGGSRGYTF. The whole variable domain, filled in from reference TRBV5-1 and TRBJ1-2, reads KAGVTQTPRYLIKTRGQQVTLSCSPISGHRSVSWYQQTPGQGLQFLFEYFSETQRNKGNFPGRFSGRQFSNSRSEMNVSTLELGDSALYLCASSGTGTGGSRGYTFGSGTRLTVV.

The chain combines TRBV9 with TRBJ1-1; D not certain. Germline V gives CDR1 SGDLS, CDR2 YYNGEE. This CDR3 has 15 amino acids. V was pared by 3 bases and J by 6 bases, with 18 bases between. This CDR3 reads CASSEGSLWGAEAFF. The CDR3 nucleotides read TGTGCCAGCAGCGAGGGATCGTTATGGGGAGCTGAAGCTTTCTTT.